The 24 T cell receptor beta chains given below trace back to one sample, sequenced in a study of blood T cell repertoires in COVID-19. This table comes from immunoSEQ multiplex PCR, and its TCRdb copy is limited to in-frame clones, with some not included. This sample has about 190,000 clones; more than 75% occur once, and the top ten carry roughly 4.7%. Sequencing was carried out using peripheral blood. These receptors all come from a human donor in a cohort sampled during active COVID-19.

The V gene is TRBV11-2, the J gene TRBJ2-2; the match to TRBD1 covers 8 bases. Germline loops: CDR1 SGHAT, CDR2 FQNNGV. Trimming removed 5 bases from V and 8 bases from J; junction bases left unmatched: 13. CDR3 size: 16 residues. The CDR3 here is CASSKRTGRAGGELFF. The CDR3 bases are TGTGCCAGCAGCAAAAGGACAGGGCGTGCGGGGGGGGAGCTGTTTTTT. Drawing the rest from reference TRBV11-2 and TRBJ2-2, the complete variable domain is EAGVAQSPRYKIIEKRQSVAFWCNPISGHATLYWYQQILGQGPKLLIQFQNNGVVDDSQLPKDRFSAERLKGVDSTLKIQPAKLEDSAVYLCASSKRTGRAGGELFFGEGSRLTVL.

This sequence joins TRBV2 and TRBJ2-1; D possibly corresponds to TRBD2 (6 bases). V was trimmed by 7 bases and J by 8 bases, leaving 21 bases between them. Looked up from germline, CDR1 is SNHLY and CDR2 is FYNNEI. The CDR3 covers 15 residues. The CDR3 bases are TGTGCCAGCATTAAGACTAGAGGGGATTCTGATGAGCAGTTCTTC. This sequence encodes CASIKTRGDSDEQFF.

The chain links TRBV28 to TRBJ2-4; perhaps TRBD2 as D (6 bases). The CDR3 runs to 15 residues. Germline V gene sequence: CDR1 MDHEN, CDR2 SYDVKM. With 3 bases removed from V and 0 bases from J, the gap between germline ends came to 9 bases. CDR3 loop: CASSFSSGAKNIQYF. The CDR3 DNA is TGTGCCAGCAGTTTTAGTAGCGGAGCCAAAAACATTCAGTACTTC. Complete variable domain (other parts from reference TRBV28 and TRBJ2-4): DVKVTQSSRYLVKRTGEKVFLECVQDMDHENMFWYRQDPGLGLRLIYFSYDVKMKEKGDIPEGYSVSREKKERFSLILESASTNQTSMYLCASSFSSGAKNIQYFGAGTRLSVL.

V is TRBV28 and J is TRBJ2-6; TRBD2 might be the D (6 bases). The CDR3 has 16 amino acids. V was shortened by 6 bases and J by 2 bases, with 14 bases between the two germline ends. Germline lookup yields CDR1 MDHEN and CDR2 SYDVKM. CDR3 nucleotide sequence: TGTGCCAGCAGCCGGCATCCGGGGGCTGGGGCCAACGTCCTGACTTTC. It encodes CASSRHPGAGANVLTF.

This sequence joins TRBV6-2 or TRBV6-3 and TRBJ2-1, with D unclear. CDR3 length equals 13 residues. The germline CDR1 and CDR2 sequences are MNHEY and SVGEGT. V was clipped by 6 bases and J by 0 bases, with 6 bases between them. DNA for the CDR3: TGTGCCAGCAGCTATAGCTCCTACAATGAGCAGTTCTTC. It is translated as CASSYSSYNEQFF.

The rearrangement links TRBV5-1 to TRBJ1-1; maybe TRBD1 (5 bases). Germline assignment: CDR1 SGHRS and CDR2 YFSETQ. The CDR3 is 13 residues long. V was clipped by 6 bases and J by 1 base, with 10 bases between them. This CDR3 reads CASKGQGNTEAFF. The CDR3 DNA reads TGCGCCAGCAAAGGTCAGGGGAACACTGAAGCTTTCTTT.

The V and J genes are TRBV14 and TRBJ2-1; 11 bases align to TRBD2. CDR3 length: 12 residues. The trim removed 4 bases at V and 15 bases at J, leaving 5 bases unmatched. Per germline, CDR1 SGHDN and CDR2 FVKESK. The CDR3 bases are TGTGCCAGCAGCCCACTAGCGGGAGCGTGGTTCTTC. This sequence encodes CASSPLAGAWFF.

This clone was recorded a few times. This CDR3 reads CASDRDYTDTQYF. The CDR3 DNA sequence: TGTGCCAGCGACCGGGACTACACAGATACGCAGTATTTT. The chain employs TRBV2 and TRBJ2-3; the match to TRBD2 covers 7 bases. The CDR3 spans 13 residues. Germline assignment: CDR1 SNHLY and CDR2 FYNNEI. V was pared by 8 bases and J by 2 bases, with 4 bases of the junction left unmatched.

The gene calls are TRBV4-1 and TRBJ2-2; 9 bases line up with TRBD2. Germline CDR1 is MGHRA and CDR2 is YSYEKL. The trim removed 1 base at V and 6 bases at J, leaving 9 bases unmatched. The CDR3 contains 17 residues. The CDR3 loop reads CASSQGSSGSLAGELFF. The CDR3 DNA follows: TGCGCCAGCAGCCAAGGGAGTAGCGGGAGTTTGGCCGGGGAGCTGTTTTTT.

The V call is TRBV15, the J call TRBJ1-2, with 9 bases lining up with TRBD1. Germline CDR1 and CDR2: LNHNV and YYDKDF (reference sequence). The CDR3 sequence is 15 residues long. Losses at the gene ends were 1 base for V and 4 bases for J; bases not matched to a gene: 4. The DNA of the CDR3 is TGTGCCACCAGCAGAGGGACAGGGGTTGGCTATGGCTACACCTTC. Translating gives CATSRGTGVGYGYTF. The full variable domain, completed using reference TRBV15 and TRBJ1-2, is DAMVIQNPRYQVTQFGKPVTLSCSQTLNHNVMYWYQQKSSQAPKLLFHYYDKDFNNEADTPDNFQSRRPNTSFCFLDIRSPGLGDTAMYLCATSRGTGVGYGYTFGSGTRLTVV.

CDR3 in amino acids: CASSYSKRAATPVEQFF. The DNA for the CDR3 is TGTGCCAGCAGTTACTCGAAGAGGGCGGCTACCCCAGTTGAGCAGTTCTTC. The chain recombines TRBV6-2 or TRBV6-3 with TRBJ2-1; D perhaps matches TRBD2 (5 bases). V lost 0 bases and J 9 bases, leaving 21 bases between the germline ends. This CDR3 contains 17 residues. Per the germline V gene, CDR1 is MNHEY and CDR2 is SVGEGT.

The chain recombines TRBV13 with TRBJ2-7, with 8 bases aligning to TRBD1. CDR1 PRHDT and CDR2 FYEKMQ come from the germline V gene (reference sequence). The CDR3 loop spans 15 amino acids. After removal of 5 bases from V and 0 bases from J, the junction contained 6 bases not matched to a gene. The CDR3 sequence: CASSPTGGSSYEQYF. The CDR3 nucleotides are TGTGCCAGCAGCCCTACAGGGGGTAGCTCCTACGAGCAGTACTTC.

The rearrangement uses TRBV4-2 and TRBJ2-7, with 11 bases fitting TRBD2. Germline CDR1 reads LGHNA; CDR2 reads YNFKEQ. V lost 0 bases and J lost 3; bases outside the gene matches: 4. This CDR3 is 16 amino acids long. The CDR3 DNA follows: TGTGCCAGCAGCCAAGATCTTACTAGCGGGAGCTACGAGCAGTACTTC. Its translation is CASSQDLTSGSYEQYF.

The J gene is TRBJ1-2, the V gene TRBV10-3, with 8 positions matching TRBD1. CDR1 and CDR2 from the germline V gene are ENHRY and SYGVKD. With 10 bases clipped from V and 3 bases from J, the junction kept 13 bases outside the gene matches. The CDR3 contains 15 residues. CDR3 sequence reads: CATVQDPGGDYGYTF. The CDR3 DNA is TGTGCCACCGTCCAAGATCCAGGGGGCGACTATGGCTACACCTTC.

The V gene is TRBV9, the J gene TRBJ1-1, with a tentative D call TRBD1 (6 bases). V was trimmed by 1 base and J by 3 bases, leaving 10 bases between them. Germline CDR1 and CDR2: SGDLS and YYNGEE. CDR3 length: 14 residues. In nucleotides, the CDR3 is TGTGCCAGCAGCGTAAACAGGGACCACACTGAAGCTTTCTTT. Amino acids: CASSVNRDHTEAFF.

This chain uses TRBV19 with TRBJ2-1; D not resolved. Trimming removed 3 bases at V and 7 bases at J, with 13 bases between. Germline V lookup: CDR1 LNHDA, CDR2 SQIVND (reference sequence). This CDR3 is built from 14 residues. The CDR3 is CASSIGAAGNEQFF. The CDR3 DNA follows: TGTGCCAGTAGTATTGGTGCTGCCGGGAATGAGCAGTTCTTC. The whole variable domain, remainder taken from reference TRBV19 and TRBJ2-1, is DGGITQSPKYLFRKEGQNVTLSCEQNLNHDAMYWYRQDPGQGLRLIYYSQIVNDFQKGDIAEGYSVSREKKESFPLTVTSAQKNPTAFYLCASSIGAAGNEQFFGPGTRLTVL.

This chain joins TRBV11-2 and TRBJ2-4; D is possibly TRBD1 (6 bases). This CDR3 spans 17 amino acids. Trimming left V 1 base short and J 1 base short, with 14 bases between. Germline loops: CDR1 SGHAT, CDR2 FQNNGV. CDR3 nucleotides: TGTGCCAGCAGCTTAGGCCCGGACAGCAGTGCCAAAAACATTCAGTACTTC. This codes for CASSLGPDSSAKNIQYF. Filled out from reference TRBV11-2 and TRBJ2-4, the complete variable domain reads EAGVAQSPRYKIIEKRQSVAFWCNPISGHATLYWYQQILGQGPKLLIQFQNNGVVDDSQLPKDRFSAERLKGVDSTLKIQPAKLEDSAVYLCASSLGPDSSAKNIQYFGAGTRLSVL.

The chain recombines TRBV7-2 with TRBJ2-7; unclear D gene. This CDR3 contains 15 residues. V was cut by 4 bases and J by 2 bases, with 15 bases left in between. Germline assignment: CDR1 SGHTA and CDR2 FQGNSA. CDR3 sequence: CASSYDRSATYEQYF. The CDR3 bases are TGTGCCAGCAGCTATGACCGGAGCGCGACCTACGAGCAGTACTTC.

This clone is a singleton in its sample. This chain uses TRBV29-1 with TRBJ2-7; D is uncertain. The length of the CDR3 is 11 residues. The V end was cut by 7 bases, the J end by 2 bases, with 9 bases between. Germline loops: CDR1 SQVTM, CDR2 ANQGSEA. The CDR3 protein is CSGRQAYEQYF. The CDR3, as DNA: TGCAGCGGCAGACAAGCCTACGAGCAGTACTTC.

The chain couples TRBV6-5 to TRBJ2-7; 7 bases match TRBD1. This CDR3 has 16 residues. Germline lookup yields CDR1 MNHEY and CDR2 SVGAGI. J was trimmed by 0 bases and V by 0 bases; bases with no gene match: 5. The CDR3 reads CASSYSVGQISYEQYF. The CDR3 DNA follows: TGTGCCAGCAGTTACTCGGTGGGACAGATCTCCTACGAGCAGTACTTC.

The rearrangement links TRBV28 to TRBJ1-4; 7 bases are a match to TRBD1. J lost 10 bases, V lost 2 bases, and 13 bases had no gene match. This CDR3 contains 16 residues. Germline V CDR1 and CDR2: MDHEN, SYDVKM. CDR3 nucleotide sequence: TGTGCCAGCAGTTTAACCGGGGCAGGGGGGATGAGAAAACTGTTTTTT. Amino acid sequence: CASSLTGAGGMRKLFF.

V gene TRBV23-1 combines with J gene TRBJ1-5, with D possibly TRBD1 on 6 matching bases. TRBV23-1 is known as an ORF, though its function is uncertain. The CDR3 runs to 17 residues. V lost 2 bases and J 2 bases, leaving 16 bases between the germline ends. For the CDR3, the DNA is TGCGCCAGCAGTCAAATCTGCCCGGGACAAGGCAATCAGCCCCAGCATTTT. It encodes CASSQICPGQGNQPQHF.

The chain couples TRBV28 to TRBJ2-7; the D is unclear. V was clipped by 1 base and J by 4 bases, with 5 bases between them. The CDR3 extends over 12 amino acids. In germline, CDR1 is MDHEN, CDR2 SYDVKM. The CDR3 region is CASSLSQYEQYF. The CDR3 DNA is TGTGCCAGCAGTTTATCCCAGTACGAGCAGTACTTC.

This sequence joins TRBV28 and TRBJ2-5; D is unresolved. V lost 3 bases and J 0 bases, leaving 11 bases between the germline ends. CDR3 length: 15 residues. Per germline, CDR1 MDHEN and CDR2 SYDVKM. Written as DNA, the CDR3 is TGTGCCAGCAGTTTGGGCGACAATTACCAAGAGACCCAGTACTTC. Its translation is CASSLGDNYQETQYF.